The clone carrying this T cell receptor (beta chain) appeared a few times. The data derive from a study of Graves' ophthalmopathy and Graves' hyperthyroidism. The CDR3 is 15 amino acids. V gave up 4 bases and J gave up 0 bases, with 12 bases separating them. Germline V gene lookup returns CDR1 SGHTA and CDR2 FQGNSA. Transcripts of RNA were the source for amplifying TCR beta CDR3 regions. In the first round, RT-PCR was carried out with HTBI primers, and a multiplex PCR formed the second round. TCRdb re-called the multiplex PCR reads with MiXCR, one entry per CDR3 protein. The profile shows a few hundred thousand distinct CDR3 sequences, around 16% of them singletons.

The source is a woman aged 18-30 years with Graves' ophthalmopathy. This rearrangement joins TRBV7-2 to TRBJ1-1; weak D call: TRBD1 (6 bases). Sample: peripheral blood. CDR3 in amino acids: CASSSRTDMNTEAFF. DNA for the CDR3: TGTGCCAGCAGCTCGAGGACAGACATGAACACTGAAGCTTTCTTT.